Listed here is a single TCR beta chain. The sample originates from a study of blood T cell repertoires in COVID-19. Study-wide context: Samples taken during acute and convalescent COVID-19 were collected in the United States, Italy and Spain. T cells, B-cell-depleted T cells, or PBMCs supplied cDNA or gDNA.

Germline CDR1 is LNHNV and CDR2 is YYDKDF (reference sequence). Deletions cut 1 base from V and 1 base from J, with 10 bases between. This CDR3 region has 16 residues. In the source study's methods: Reference gene primer amplification gave estimated nucleated cell counts. Generated by immunoSEQ multiplex PCR, the TCRdb table keeps only in-frame clones and is missing some. D and trimming were read from the DNA, whereas the V and J calls and clone size are those reported in that table. The table shows 200,000 to 250,000 clones, with 88% occurring only once. This clonotype was sampled from a woman aged 55-69 years with acute or convalescent COVID-19. V and J are TRBV15 and TRBJ2-2; D perhaps matches TRBD2 (6 bases). The sequenced material came from peripheral blood. This CDR3 reads CATSRALAWNTGELFF. CDR3 sequence (DNA): TGTGCCACCAGCAGAGCCCTAGCGTGGAACACCGGGGAGCTGTTTTTT.